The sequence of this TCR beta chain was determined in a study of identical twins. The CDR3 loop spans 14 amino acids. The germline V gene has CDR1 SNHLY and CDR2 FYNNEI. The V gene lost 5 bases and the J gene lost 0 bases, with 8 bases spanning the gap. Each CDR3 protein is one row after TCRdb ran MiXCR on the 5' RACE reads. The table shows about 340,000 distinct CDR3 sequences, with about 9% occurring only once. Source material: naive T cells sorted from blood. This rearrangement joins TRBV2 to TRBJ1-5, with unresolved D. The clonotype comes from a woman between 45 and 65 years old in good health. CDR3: CASSNDISNQPQHF. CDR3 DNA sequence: TGTGCCAGCAGTAATGACATTAGCAATCAGCCCCAGCATTTT.